Shown below are 20 T cell receptor beta chains from a single sample sequenced in a study of T cell responses to AZD1222 COVID-19 vaccine. Data came from immunoSEQ multiplex PCR; TCRdb stores just in-frame clones and leaves some out. The data show under 120,000 clones, 92% seen once. The sample in question was peripheral blood, obtained on day 0 of AZD1222 vaccination. The receptors were gathered from an adult in good health.

The chain links TRBV6-6 to TRBJ2-7; possible D gene TRBD2, 6 bases. This CDR3 is built from 16 residues. The V end was cut by 2 bases, the J end by 3 bases, with 17 bases between. In germline, CDR1 is MNHNY, CDR2 SVGAGI (reference sequence). The CDR3 is CASSYRPSGERYEQYF. In DNA, the CDR3 is TGTGCCAGCAGTTACCGGCCATCGGGGGAACGCTACGAGCAGTACTTC.

The V call is TRBV5-4, the J call TRBJ2-3, with 10 bases identical to TRBD1. The J segment lost 3 bases and the V segment lost 4 bases, leaving 8 bases of the junction unmatched. CDR3 size: 16 residues. CDR1 is SGHNT, CDR2 YYREEE, per germline (reference sequence). The CDR3 spells CASSLLTGGSTDTQYF. CDR3 sequence (DNA): TGTGCCAGCAGCCTCCTGACAGGGGGCTCGACAGATACGCAGTATTTT.

V usage is TRBV4-3 and J usage is TRBJ1-4; no clear D gene. This CDR3 region has 16 residues. Per germline, CDR1 LGHNA and CDR2 YSLEER. Trimming took off 0 bases at V and 5 bases at J, with 13 bases between the two ends. DNA of the CDR3: TGCGCCAGCAGCCAAGATTCGACGGGTGCGAATGAAAAACTGTTTTTT. This encodes CASSQDSTGANEKLFF.

V and J are TRBV5-6 and TRBJ1-6; 7 nucleotides line up with TRBD1. V shed 4 bases, J shed 8 bases, and the junction held 6 bases outside the gene matches. Germline CDR1 SGHDT, CDR2 YYEEEE. The CDR3 length is 14 residues. The CDR3 region is CASSRGTEYSPLHF. CDR3 bases: TGTGCCAGCAGCCGAGGGACAGAGTATTCACCCCTCCACTTT.

This chain uses TRBV28 with TRBJ1-5, with D tentatively TRBD1 (5 bases). Per germline, CDR1 MDHEN and CDR2 SYDVKM. Trimming took 5 bases from V and 2 from J, leaving 16 bases between them. The length of the CDR3 is 16 residues. The CDR3 region is CASSPAGRGGNQPQHF. In DNA, the CDR3 is TGTGCCAGCAGTCCGGCGGGGAGAGGGGGCAATCAGCCCCAGCATTTT.

The chain joins TRBV28 to TRBJ2-7, with TRBD2 matching over 9 bases. The germline V gene has CDR1 MDHEN and CDR2 SYDVKM. The ends lost 5 bases at V and 6 bases at J; junction bases unmatched: 14. The CDR3 covers 16 residues. For the CDR3, the DNA is TGTGCCAGCAGTCAAACGAGAATAGCGGGAGTGATCGAGCAGTACTTC. It translates to CASSQTRIAGVIEQYF.

V usage is TRBV6-6 and J usage is TRBJ2-7; 8 bases line up with TRBD1. Germline V gene sequence: CDR1 MNHNY, CDR2 SVGAGI (reference sequence). The CDR3 sequence is 14 residues long. V lost 6 bases and J lost 3; bases outside the gene matches: 7. The CDR3: CASSAGQGGYEQYF. The DNA for the CDR3 is TGTGCCAGCAGCGCCGGACAGGGAGGCTACGAGCAGTACTTC.

This chain joins TRBV6-5 and TRBJ2-2; D might be TRBD1 (5 bases). The CDR3 is made up of 13 amino acids. V was pared by 6 bases and J by 2 bases, with 7 bases between. CDR1 and CDR2 from the germline V gene are MNHEY and SVGAGI. This CDR3 is CASRDSNTGELFF. The CDR3 DNA sequence: TGTGCCAGCAGAGACAGCAACACCGGGGAGCTGTTTTTT.

The rearrangement links TRBV11-2 to TRBJ1-3, with no clear D. This CDR3 has 15 amino acids. V shed 4 bases and J shed 0 bases, with 10 bases lying between them. The germline V gene has CDR1 SGHAT and CDR2 FQNNGV. The CDR3 region has the DNA TGTGCCAGCAGCTCCCAGGTGGCCTCTGGAAACACCATATATTTT. It codes for CASSSQVASGNTIYF.

The chain combines TRBV7-2 with TRBJ2-3, with 7 bases that match TRBD1. Germline loops: CDR1 SGHTA, CDR2 FQGNSA. Losses at the gene ends were 3 bases for V and 8 bases for J; bases not matched to a gene: 11. The CDR3 runs to 15 residues. CDR3 DNA sequence: TGTGCCAGCAGCTTGGGACAGACAGAACAGAGTACGCAGTATTTT. Its protein product is CASSLGQTEQSTQYF. Full variable domain (missing parts from reference TRBV7-2 and TRBJ2-3): GAGVSQSPSNKVTEKGKDVELRCDPISGHTALYWYRQSLGQGLEFLIYFQGNSAPDKSGLPSDRFSAERTGGSVSTLTIQRTQQEDSAVYLCASSLGQTEQSTQYFGPGTRLTVL.

V usage is TRBV5-1 and J usage is TRBJ2-3; 9 nucleotides match TRBD2. Germline loops: CDR1 SGHRS, CDR2 YFSETQ. This CDR3 is built from 16 residues. After removal of 1 base from V and 2 bases from J, the junction contained 5 bases not matched to a gene. Here the CDR3 DNA reads TGCGCCAGCAGCTTGAACGCGGGGGGGATCACAGATACGCAGTATTTT. This gives the protein CASSLNAGGITDTQYF.

The chain joins TRBV19 to TRBJ2-7; 8 bases agree with TRBD1. Trimming cost V 5 bases and J 4 bases; bases outside gene matches: 16. The CDR3 consists of 17 residues. The germline CDR1 and CDR2 sequences are LNHDA and SQIVND (reference sequence). In DNA, the CDR3 is TGTGCCAGTAGTCTTGGGGACAGGCATCTTCTTCCGTACGAGCAGTACTTC. This codes for CASSLGDRHLLPYEQYF.

The chain joins TRBV7-9 to TRBJ2-1, with a weak D call TRBD2 (5 bases). The CDR3 totals 19 residues. Per the germline V gene, CDR1 is SEHNR and CDR2 is FQNEAQ (reference sequence). Trimming left V 3 bases short and J 6 bases short, with 27 bases between. The CDR3: CASSFQLLSGLSRGNEQFF. The CDR3 DNA is TGTGCCAGCAGCTTCCAATTATTGTCCGGACTGTCCCGGGGCAATGAGCAGTTCTTC.

Concerning this clone: This sample also contains other DNA sequences that code for the same CDR3. The chain has TRBV29-1 and TRBJ2-7; 7 bases agree with TRBD1. CDR1 is SQVTM, CDR2 ANQGSEA, per germline. The V and J ends lost 1 base and 7 bases, in that order; junction bases with no gene match: 4. CDR3 size: 12 residues. The CDR3 nucleotides are TGCAGCGTTGAAGGGACAGGAGATGAGCAGTACTTC. Protein product: CSVEGTGDEQYF.

This sequence joins TRBV12-3 or TRBV12-4 and TRBJ1-1; D is ambiguous. This CDR3 has 11 amino acids. The V gene lost 4 bases and the J gene lost 5 bases, with 5 bases spanning the gap. The CDR3 region has the DNA TGTGCCAGCAGTTGGATGACTGAAGCTTTCTTT. It specifies CASSWMTEAFF.

This chain links TRBV5-1 with TRBJ2-7; 9 positions agree with TRBD2. V was clipped by 1 base and J by 2 bases; unmatched bases: 1. The CDR3 loop spans 14 amino acids. The germline V gene has CDR1 SGHRS and CDR2 YFSETQ. CDR3: CASSLSGGTYEQYF. CDR3 nucleotide sequence: TGCGCCAGCAGCTTGAGCGGGGGGACCTACGAGCAGTACTTC. Together with reference TRBV5-1 and TRBJ2-7, the CDR3 gives the full variable domain: KAGVTQTPRYLIKTRGQQVTLSCSPISGHRSVSWYQQTPGQGLQFLFEYFSETQRNKGNFPGRFSGRQFSNSRSEMNVSTLELGDSALYLCASSLSGGTYEQYFGPGTRLTVT.

In nucleotides, the CDR3 is TGTGCCAGCAGCGTATTGTGGGGGGCGAACACCGGGGAGCTGTTTTTT. Translation: CASSVLWGANTGELFF. This chain links TRBV9 with TRBJ2-2, with D tentatively TRBD2 (6 bases). V lost 1 base and J lost 0, with 10 bases in between. The CDR3 has 16 residues. Germline CDR1 is SGDLS and CDR2 is YYNGEE.

The chain combines TRBV9 with TRBJ2-4; maybe TRBD2 (7 bases). The CDR3 consists of 13 residues. Trimming took 1 base from V and 8 from J, leaving 10 bases between them. CDR1 is SGDLS and CDR2 is YYNGEE in the germline V gene. The CDR3 protein is CASSVIGGDIQYF. The CDR3 DNA follows: TGTGCCAGCAGCGTAATAGGGGGGGACATTCAGTACTTC.

The J gene is TRBJ1-2, the V gene TRBV7-8; the D is unclear. CDR1 SGHVS and CDR2 FQNEAQ come from the germline V gene. The CDR3 spans 13 residues. V lost 6 bases and J lost 4, with 12 bases in between. CDR3 protein: CASSGRSTYGYTF. CDR3 coding DNA: TGTGCCAGCAGTGGCAGGAGTACCTATGGCTACACCTTC.

The chain has TRBV9 and TRBJ1-2; no clear D. V was shortened by 0 bases and J by 3 bases, with 9 bases between the two germline ends. This CDR3 comprises 14 residues. Germline CDR1 reads SGDLS; CDR2 reads YYNGEE. CDR3: CASSVAGGHYGYTF. As DNA, the CDR3 is TGTGCCAGCAGCGTAGCAGGAGGTCACTATGGCTACACCTTC.